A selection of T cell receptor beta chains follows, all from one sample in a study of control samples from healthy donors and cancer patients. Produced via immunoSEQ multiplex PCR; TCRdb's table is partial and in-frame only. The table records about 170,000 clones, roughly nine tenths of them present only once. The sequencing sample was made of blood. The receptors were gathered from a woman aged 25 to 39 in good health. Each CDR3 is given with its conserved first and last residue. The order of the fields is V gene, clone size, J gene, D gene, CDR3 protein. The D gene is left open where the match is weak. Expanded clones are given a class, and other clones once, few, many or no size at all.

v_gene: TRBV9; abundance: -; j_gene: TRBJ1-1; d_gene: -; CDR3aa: CASSVRPGAGTEAFF
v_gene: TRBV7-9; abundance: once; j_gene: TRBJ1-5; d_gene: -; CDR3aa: CASSLEHQPQHF
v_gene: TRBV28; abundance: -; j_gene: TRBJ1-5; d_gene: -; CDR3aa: CASSFGYSNQPQHF
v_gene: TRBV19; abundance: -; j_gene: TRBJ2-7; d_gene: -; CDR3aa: CASSIQGPTYEQYF
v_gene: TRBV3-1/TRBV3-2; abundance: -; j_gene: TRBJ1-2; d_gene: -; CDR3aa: CASAGQNYGYTF
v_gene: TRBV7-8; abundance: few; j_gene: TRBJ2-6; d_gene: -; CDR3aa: CASSLGGSGANVLTF
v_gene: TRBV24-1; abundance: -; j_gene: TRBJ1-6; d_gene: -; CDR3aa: CATSDFRTLNNSPLHF
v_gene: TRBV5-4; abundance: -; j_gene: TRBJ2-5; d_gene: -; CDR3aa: CASSLSRESGETQYF
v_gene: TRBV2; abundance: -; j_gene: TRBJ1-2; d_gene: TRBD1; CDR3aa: CASSEGQNYGYTF
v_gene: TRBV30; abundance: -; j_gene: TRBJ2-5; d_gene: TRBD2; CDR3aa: CAWTRQTSGIETQYF
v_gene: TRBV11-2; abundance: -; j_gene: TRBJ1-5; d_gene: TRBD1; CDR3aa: CASSPRDRPGQPQHF
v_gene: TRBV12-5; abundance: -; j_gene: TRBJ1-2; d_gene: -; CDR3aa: CASGLGTIYGYTF
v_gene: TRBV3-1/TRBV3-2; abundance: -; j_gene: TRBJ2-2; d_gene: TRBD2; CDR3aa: CASSRRGGVTGELFF
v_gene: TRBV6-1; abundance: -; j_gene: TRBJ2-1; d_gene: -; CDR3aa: CASSELGGNEQFF
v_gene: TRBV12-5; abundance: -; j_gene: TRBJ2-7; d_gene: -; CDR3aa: CASGLTHEQYF
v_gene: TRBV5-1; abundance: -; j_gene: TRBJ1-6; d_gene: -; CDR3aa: CASSLDRQNSPLHF
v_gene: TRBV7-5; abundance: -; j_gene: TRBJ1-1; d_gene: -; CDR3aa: CARSSPGMWGETEAFF
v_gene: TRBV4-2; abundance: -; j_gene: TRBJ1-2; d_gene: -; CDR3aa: CASSQRVTSDYGYTF
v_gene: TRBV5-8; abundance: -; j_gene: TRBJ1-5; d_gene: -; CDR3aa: CASSLVQPQHF
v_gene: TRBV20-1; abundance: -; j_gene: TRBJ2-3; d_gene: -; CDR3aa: CSASTGKDTQYF
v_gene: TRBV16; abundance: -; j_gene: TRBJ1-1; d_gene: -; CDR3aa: CASSLRTIRGEGEAFF
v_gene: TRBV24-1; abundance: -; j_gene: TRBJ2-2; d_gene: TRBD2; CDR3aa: CATSDPNSGRETGELFF
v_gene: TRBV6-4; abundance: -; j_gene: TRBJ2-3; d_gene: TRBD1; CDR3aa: CASKQGARTDTQYF
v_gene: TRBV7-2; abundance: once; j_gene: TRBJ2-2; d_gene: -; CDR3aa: CASSLVQMNTGELFF
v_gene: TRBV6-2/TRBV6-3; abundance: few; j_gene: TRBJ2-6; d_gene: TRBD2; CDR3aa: CASSYGGAGANVLTF
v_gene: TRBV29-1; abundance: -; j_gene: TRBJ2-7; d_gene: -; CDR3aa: CSVGAPNYEQYF
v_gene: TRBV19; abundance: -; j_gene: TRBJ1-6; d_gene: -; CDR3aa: CASSIRGTSPLHF
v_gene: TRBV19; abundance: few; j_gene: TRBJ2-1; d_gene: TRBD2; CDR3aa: CASSASGVKGEQFF
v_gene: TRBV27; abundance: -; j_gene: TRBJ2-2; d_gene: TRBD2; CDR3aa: CASRGSGRGTGELFF
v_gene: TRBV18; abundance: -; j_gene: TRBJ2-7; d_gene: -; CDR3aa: CASSPPSVYEQYF
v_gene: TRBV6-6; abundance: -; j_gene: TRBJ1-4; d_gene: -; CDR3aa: CASSSDGATNEKLFF
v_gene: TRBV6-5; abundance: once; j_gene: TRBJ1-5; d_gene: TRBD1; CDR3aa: CASRFGQVLNQPQHF
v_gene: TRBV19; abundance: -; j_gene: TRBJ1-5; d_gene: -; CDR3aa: CASSIGRRDNQPQHF
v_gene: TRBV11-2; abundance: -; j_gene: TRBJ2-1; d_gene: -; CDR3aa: CASSFVGGLYNEQFF
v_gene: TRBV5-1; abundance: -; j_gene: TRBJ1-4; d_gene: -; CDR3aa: CASSLDATNEKLFF
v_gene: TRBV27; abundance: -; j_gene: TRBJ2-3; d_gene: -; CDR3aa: CASSLGAPDTQYF
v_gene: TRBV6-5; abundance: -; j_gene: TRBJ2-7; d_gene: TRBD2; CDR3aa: CASNPGLAAYEQYF
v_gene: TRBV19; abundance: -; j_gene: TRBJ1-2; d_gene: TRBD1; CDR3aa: CASSIGQGRLNYGYTF
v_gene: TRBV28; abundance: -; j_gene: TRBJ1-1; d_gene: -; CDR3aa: CASVSGVYTEAFF
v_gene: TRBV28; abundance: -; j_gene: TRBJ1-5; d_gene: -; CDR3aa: CASSFKGGRRQPQHF
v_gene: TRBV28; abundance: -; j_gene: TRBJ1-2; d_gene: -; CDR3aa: CASSSNPYGYTF
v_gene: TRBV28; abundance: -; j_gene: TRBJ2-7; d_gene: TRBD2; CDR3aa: CASSLGGGYEQYF
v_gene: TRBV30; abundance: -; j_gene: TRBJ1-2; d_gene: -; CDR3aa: CAWSVGWGASNGYTF
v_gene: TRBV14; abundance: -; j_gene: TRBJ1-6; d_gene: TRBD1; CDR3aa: CASSQNRGNSPLHF
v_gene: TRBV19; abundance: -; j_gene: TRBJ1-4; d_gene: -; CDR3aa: CASSIFGATNEKLFF
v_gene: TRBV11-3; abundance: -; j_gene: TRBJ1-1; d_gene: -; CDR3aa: CASSLTRYTEAFF
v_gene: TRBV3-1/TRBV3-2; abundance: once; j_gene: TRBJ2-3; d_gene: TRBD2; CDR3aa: CASSQGLAGGYSTDTQYF
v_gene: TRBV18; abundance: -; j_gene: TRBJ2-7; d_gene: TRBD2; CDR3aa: CASSPGLAGAPSYEQYF
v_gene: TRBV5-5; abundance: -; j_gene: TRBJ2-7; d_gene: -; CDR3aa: CASSNEFDSYEQYF
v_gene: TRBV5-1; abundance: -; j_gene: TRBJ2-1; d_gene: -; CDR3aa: CASSFGFGSYNEQFF
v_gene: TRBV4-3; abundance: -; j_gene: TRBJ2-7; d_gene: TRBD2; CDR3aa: CASSQGGLAYEQYF
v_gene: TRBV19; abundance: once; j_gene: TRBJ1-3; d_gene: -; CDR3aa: CASNGHFSGNTIYF
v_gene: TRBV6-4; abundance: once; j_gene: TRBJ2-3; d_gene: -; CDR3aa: CASSDTGTDTQYF
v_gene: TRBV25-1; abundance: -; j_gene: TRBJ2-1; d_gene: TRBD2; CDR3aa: CASSESPGLAGAEQFF
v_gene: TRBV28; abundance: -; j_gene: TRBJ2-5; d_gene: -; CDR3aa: CASSLFQGTQYF
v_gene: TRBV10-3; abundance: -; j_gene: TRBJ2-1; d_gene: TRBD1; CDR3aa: CAISGSGQGARNEQFF
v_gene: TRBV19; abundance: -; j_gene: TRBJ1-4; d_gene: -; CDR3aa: CASSLTPRGGSEKLFF